This passage covers 19 T cell receptor beta chains from one sample sequenced in a study of CD8 T cells in Susac syndrome. With random hexamers, reverse transcription was performed on about 0.5 to 1 ug of RNA. TCRdb processed the immunoSEQ multiplex PCR reads anew with MiXCR; each CDR3 protein has one entry. The sample has more than 85,000 distinct CDR3 sequences; 90% to 95% are singletons. Sequencing was performed on CD4+ T cells from PBMCs. The receptor source for this set is a human donor with Susac syndrome.

The V and J genes are TRBV5-1 and TRBJ2-6, with TRBD2 identical over 13 bases. Germline trimming cut 8 bases from V and 5 bases from J; bases unmatched to any gene: 7. Germline loops: CDR1 SGHRS, CDR2 YFSETQ. The CDR3 is 16 residues long. The CDR3 DNA reads TGCGCCAGGACGACTAGCGGGGGGCAGTGGGCCAACGTCCTGACTTTC. As protein: CARTTSGGQWANVLTF. The full variable domain, with the rest looked up from reference TRBV5-1 and TRBJ2-6, is KAGVTQTPRYLIKTRGQQVTLSCSPISGHRSVSWYQQTPGQGLQFLFEYFSETQRNKGNFPGRFSGRQFSNSRSEMNVSTLELGDSALYLCARTTSGGQWANVLTFGAGSRLTVL.

The rearrangement joins TRBV9 to TRBJ1-2; no reliable D call. This CDR3 has 12 residues. The V end lost 3 bases, the J end lost 7 bases, and 10 bases lay between the germline ends. The germline V gene encodes CDR1 SGDLS and CDR2 YYNGEE. The CDR3 coding sequence is TGTGCCAGCAGCGAAATGGGGTCTGGCTACACCTTC. It specifies CASSEMGSGYTF.

This clonotype has a single count. V usage is TRBV5-4 and J usage is TRBJ2-7; TRBD2 matches at 12 bases. This CDR3 spans 16 amino acids. The germline V gene has CDR1 SGHNT and CDR2 YYREEE (reference sequence). J lost 0 bases, V lost 4 bases, and 5 bases had no gene match. The CDR3: CASSVGLAGNSYEQYF. Written as DNA, the CDR3 is TGTGCCAGCAGCGTCGGACTAGCGGGGAACTCCTACGAGCAGTACTTC.

The chain combines TRBV24-1 with TRBJ2-5; no clear D gene. This CDR3 has 11 residues. CDR1 KGHDR and CDR2 SFDVKD come from the germline V gene. V dropped 3 bases and J dropped 5 bases, with 3 bases sitting between them. CDR3 sequence: CATSDEETQYF. In DNA, the CDR3 is TGTGCCACCAGTGATGAGGAGACCCAGTACTTC.

This clonotype has a single count. The chain uses TRBV3-1 and TRBJ1-2; 8 nucleotides match TRBD1. CDR1 is LGHDT, CDR2 YNNKEL, per germline (reference sequence). The ends lost 0 bases at V and 5 bases at J; junction bases unmatched: 5. This CDR3 has 15 residues. Written as DNA, the CDR3 is TGTGCCAGCAGCCAAGATCTGGGACAGGATTATGGCTACACCTTC. Its translation: CASSQDLGQDYGYTF.

This chain links TRBV3-1 with TRBJ2-1, with D possibly being TRBD1 or TRBD2 (7 bases each). CDR3 length: 13 residues. The V end lost 4 bases, the J end lost 7 bases, and 11 bases lay between the germline ends. Germline-derived CDR1 and CDR2 are LGHDT and YNNKEL (reference sequence). The CDR3 region has the DNA TGTGCCAGCAGCCTCAGGGGGGGAAATGAGCAGTTCTTC. Its translation: CASSLRGGNEQFF.

The V call is TRBV29-1, the J call TRBJ2-3; D is ambiguous. The CDR3 is 14 residues long. Germline V lookup: CDR1 SQVTM, CDR2 ANQGSEA. The V end was cut by 1 base, the J end by 2 bases, with 10 bases between. The CDR3 DNA sequence: TGCAGCGTTGAAGGGGGATGGATCACAGATACGCAGTATTTT. Encoded protein: CSVEGGWITDTQYF.

The chain recombines TRBV9 with TRBJ1-2, with TRBD1 as a possible D gene (6 bases). Trimming shortened V by 3 bases and J by 4 bases, and 16 bases separated the two germline ends. The germline V gene has CDR1 SGDLS and CDR2 YYNGEE. The CDR3 has 15 residues. As DNA, the CDR3 is TGTGCCAGCAGCGAGGGGAGCAGGGGAGGCTATGGCTACACCTTC. It translates to CASSEGSRGGYGYTF.

The V call is TRBV30, the J call TRBJ2-5; 11 bases are shared with TRBD2. Germline V gene data show CDR1 as GTSNPN and CDR2 as SVGIG (reference sequence). The length of the CDR3 is 15 residues. With V trimmed by 3 bases and J by 1 base, 4 bases remained unmatched. CDR3 sequence (DNA): TGTGCCTGGAGCCAACTAGCGGGGGCCCAAGAGACCCAGTACTTC. Encoded protein: CAWSQLAGAQETQYF.

The CDR3 sequence: CASSLGGKPVDTQYF. DNA of the CDR3: TGTGCCAGCAGCTTAGGGGGTAAGCCGGTAGATACGCAGTATTTT. This rearrangement joins TRBV7-2 to TRBJ2-3; no clear D gene. Germline V gene data show CDR1 as SGHTA and CDR2 as FQGNSA. The length of the CDR3 is 15 residues. Trimming took 1 base from V and 5 from J, leaving 13 bases between them.

This chain uses TRBV6-5 with TRBJ1-3; 7 bases map to TRBD1. This CDR3 has 14 residues. Germline lookup yields CDR1 MNHEY and CDR2 SVGAGI. Unmatched junction bases numbered 8, after V lost 6 bases and J lost 6 bases. Here the CDR3 reads CASSSGQVANTIYF. The CDR3 bases are TGTGCCAGCAGCTCCGGACAGGTCGCAAACACCATATATTTT.

The chain is built from TRBV7-9 and TRBJ1-4; 7 bases match TRBD1. There are 14 residues in the CDR3. Trimming took 5 bases from V and 4 from J; bases not matched to a gene: 4. The V gene's germline CDR1 is SEHNR and CDR2 FQNEAQ (reference sequence). The CDR3 spells CASSQGQDNEKLFF. DNA for the CDR3: TGTGCCAGCAGCCAAGGACAGGATAATGAAAAACTGTTTTTT.

The chain has TRBV11-2 and TRBJ2-3; D remains ambiguous. Germline V gene sequence: CDR1 SGHAT, CDR2 FQNNGV. This CDR3 comprises 13 residues. V was clipped by 0 bases and J by 7 bases, with 8 bases between them. CDR3 residues: CASSLDARNTQYF. CDR3 sequence (DNA): TGTGCCAGCAGCTTAGATGCAAGGAATACGCAGTATTTT.

The chain combines TRBV6-5 with TRBJ2-3; TRBD2 matches 7 bases. V shed 4 bases and J 6 bases; nucleotides not matched to a gene: 1. The CDR3 is made up of 12 amino acids. CDR1 and CDR2 from the germline V gene are MNHEY and SVGAGI. The CDR3 DNA follows: TGTGCCAGCAGTTTCGGGGGGGATACGCAGTATTTT. This codes for CASSFGGDTQYF.

The chain couples TRBV19 to TRBJ2-6; 7 nucleotides agree with TRBD1. The J segment lost 4 bases and the V segment lost 5 bases, leaving 5 bases of the junction unmatched. The germline V gene encodes CDR1 LNHDA and CDR2 SQIVND (reference sequence). The CDR3 runs to 15 residues. The DNA of the CDR3 is TGTGCCAGTAGTGTCACAGGGGTCGGGGCCAACGTCCTGACTTTC. As protein: CASSVTGVGANVLTF.

V gene TRBV4-1 combines with J gene TRBJ2-5, with D perhaps matching TRBD1 (6 bases). The CDR3 runs to 17 residues. Germline V gene lookup returns CDR1 MGHRA and CDR2 YSYEKL. V dropped 4 bases and J dropped 1 base, with 19 bases sitting between them. CDR3 sequence (DNA): TGCGCCAGCAGCCGTACCATAACCAGGGGTCCCCAAGAGACCCAGTACTTC. It translates to CASSRTITRGPQETQYF.

V usage is TRBV30 and J usage is TRBJ1-2; 9 bases map to TRBD1. The V gene's germline CDR1 is GTSNPN and CDR2 SVGIG (reference sequence). This CDR3 has 13 amino acids. V shed 3 bases, J shed 7 bases, and the junction held 6 bases outside the gene matches. The CDR3 nucleotides read TGTGCCTGGAGACCACAGGGGGCGGGTGGCTACACCTTC. It is translated as CAWRPQGAGGYTF. Complete variable domain (other parts from reference TRBV30 and TRBJ1-2): SQTIHQWPATLVQPVGSPLSLECTVEGTSNPNLYWYRQAAGRGLQLLFYSVGIGQISSEVPQNLSASRPQDRQFILSSKKLLLSDSGFYLCAWRPQGAGGYTFGSGTRLTVV.

The gene calls are TRBV11-3 and TRBJ1-1; D gene uncertain. V lost 8 bases and J lost 1, with 11 bases in between. The germline V gene encodes CDR1 SGHNT and CDR2 YENEEA. CDR3 length equals 13 residues. The CDR3 is CASGRRANTEAFF. Here the CDR3 DNA reads TGTGCCAGCGGGAGGCGGGCGAACACTGAAGCTTTCTTT.

The V and J genes are TRBV5-1 and TRBJ1-2; maybe TRBD1 (5 bases). In germline, CDR1 is SGHRS, CDR2 YFSETQ. V lost 4 bases, J lost 8 bases, and 15 bases lay in between. The CDR3 is 13 residues long. In DNA, the CDR3 is TGCGCCAGCAGCGGATCGGGACTCTTGGGCTACACCTTC. Its translation: CASSGSGLLGYTF.